Listed below are T cell receptor beta chains from one sample, sequenced in a study of spatial heterogeneity in lung cancer. TCRdb processed the 5' RACE reads anew with MiXCR; each CDR3 protein has one entry. This sample has about 6,900 distinct CDR3 sequences, with 12% found just once. This specimen was lung tumor tissue, taken at surgery. These receptors all come from a male donor with early-stage non-small cell lung cancer. The CDR3 runs from the conserved cysteine through the conserved F or W. A D gene is named only where the DNA matches it firmly. Rows may omit the clone size; those that give it use once, few, many or a size class.

abundance,j_gene,d_gene,v_gene,CDR3nt,CDR3aa
medium-sized,TRBJ2-3,-,TRBV14,TGTGCCAGCAGCCAAAGTAGGGAGGACACAGATACGCAGTATTTT,CASSQSREDTDTQYF
-,TRBJ2-5,TRBD2,TRBV7-6,TGTGCCAGCAGCTTAGTTTCTAGCGGGGCCCAAGAGACCCAGTACTTC,CASSLVSSGAQETQYF
many,TRBJ2-5,TRBD2,TRBV29-1,TGCAGCGTCCTTAGCGGGAGAACTGAGACCCAGTACTTC,CSVLSGRTETQYF
many,TRBJ1-1,-,TRBV28,TGTGCCAGCTCGTCGACTATCACTGAAGCTTTCTTT,CASSSTITEAFF
-,TRBJ1-1,TRBD1,TRBV5-1,TGCGCCAGCAGCCCAAGGGGATCGACAGGGGATTTTAACACTGAAGCTTTCTTT,CASSPRGSTGDFNTEAFF
once,TRBJ2-1,-,TRBV18,TGTGCCAGCTCCGCCGGGCGAGGAGAGCAGTTCTTC,CASSAGRGEQFF
many,TRBJ2-4,TRBD1,TRBV5-1,TGCGCCAGCAGCGGGACGACAGGGGCCAAAAACATTCAGTACTTC,CASSGTTGAKNIQYF
-,TRBJ2-7,-,TRBV12-3/TRBV12-4,TGTGCCAGCAGTGAGGGAGAGGTGCAGTACTTC,CASSEGEVQYF
many,TRBJ2-1,TRBD2,TRBV28,TGTGCCAGCGGACTAGCGGGAGTCCACAATGAGCAGTTCTTC,CASGLAGVHNEQFF
many,TRBJ1-1,-,TRBV4-1,TGCGCCAGCAGCCTACAGGTCCATGACACTGAAGCTTTCTTT,CASSLQVHDTEAFF